Listed below are T cell receptor beta chains from one sample, sequenced in a study of CD8+ T cells in alopecia areata. The protocol was immunoSEQ multiplex PCR, while the TCRdb copy is restricted to in-frame clones and leaves out a portion. The data contain roughly 250,000 clones, 65% to 70% of them singletons. The sample here was CD4+ T cells sorted from blood, taken at week 0. The receptor source for this set is a human donor with alopecia areata. CDR3s include the opening cysteine and the closing phenylalanine or tryptophan. A D gene is named only where the DNA matches it firmly. The size entry is marked missing in some rows and otherwise reads once, few, many or a size class.

length	V	D	J	size	DNA	CDR3
13	TRBV5-1	TRBD1	TRBJ2-1	.	TGCGCCAGCAGCTGGAAACAGGGGAGTGAGCAGTTCTTC	CASSWKQGSEQFF
17	TRBV4-1	TRBD1	TRBJ2-1	.	TGCGCCAGCAGCCAGGCAACGGGACAGGGCTCATACAATGAGCAGTTCTTC	CASSQATGQGSYNEQFF
13	TRBV5-1	.	TRBJ2-2	.	TGCGCCAGCAGCTTGGTGACCACCGGGGAGCTGTTTTTT	CASSLVTTGELFF
12	TRBV29-1	TRBD1	TRBJ1-5	.	TGCAGCGTTGGACAGGGTGAGGAGCCCCAGCATTTT	CSVGQGEEPQHF
13	TRBV29-1	.	TRBJ2-7	.	TGCAGCGTTGTCTTCCCGAGTAACTACGAGCAGTACTTC	CSVVFPSNYEQYF
10	TRBV29-1	.	TRBJ1-1	.	TGCAGCGTTGTCGTCACTGAAGCTTTCTTT	CSVVVTEAFF
12	TRBV9	.	TRBJ2-1	.	TGTGCCAGCAGCGTCGCCTGGAATGAGCAGTTCTTC	CASSVAWNEQFF
14	TRBV7-2	TRBD1	TRBJ1-5	.	TGTGCCAGCAGCCTGACAGGGGGCCGTCAGCCCCAGCATTTT	CASSLTGGRQPQHF
10	TRBV10-3	.	TRBJ1-2	few	TGTGCCATCAGTTCAGGGAGCTACACCTTC	CAISSGSYTF
14	TRBV5-1	.	TRBJ2-5	.	TGCGCCAGCAGCACCCAGGGGTACCAAGAGACCCAGTACTTC	CASSTQGYQETQYF
11	TRBV9	.	TRBJ1-5	.	TGTGCCTCCGGGAGGAGTCAGCCCCAGCATTTT	CASGRSQPQHF
17	TRBV27	TRBD2	TRBJ2-1	.	TGTGCCAGCAGTCACACCGGGACTAGCGGGGCTTACAATGAGCAGTTCTTC	CASSHTGTSGAYNEQFF
14	TRBV5-4	.	TRBJ2-5	.	TGTGCCAGCAGCCGAACGGGAGCTCAAGAGACCCAGTACTTC	CASSRTGAQETQYF
14	TRBV25-1	TRBD1	TRBJ2-3	.	TGTGCCAGCAGGTTATCAGGGGGCTCGGATACGCAGTATTTT	CASRLSGGSDTQYF
14	TRBV29-1	TRBD1	TRBJ2-2	few	TGCAGCGTTGGGACAGGGCTGAACACCGGGGAGCTGTTTTTT	CSVGTGLNTGELFF
12	TRBV30	.	TRBJ2-7	.	TGTGCCTGGACCAGGGGAGGCTACGAGCAGTACTTC	CAWTRGGYEQYF
16	TRBV7-2	.	TRBJ2-2	once	TGTGCCAGCAGCTTCCGACGGACCTTGAACACCGGGGAGCTGTTTTTT	CASSFRRTLNTGELFF
12	TRBV29-1	.	TRBJ1-5	.	TGCAGCGTCGGGAGCTGGGGTCAGCCCCAGCATTTT	CSVGSWGQPQHF
15	TRBV2	.	TRBJ2-7	few	TGTGCCAGCACCCCAGGGACTCGGAGCTCCTACGAGCAGTACTTC	CASTPGTRSSYEQYF
13	TRBV7-3	.	TRBJ2-1	.	TGTGCCAGCAGCTCGCCGGGACGCGGTGAGCAGTTCTTC	CASSSPGRGEQFF
13	TRBV7-2	.	TRBJ1-2	.	TGTGCCAGCAGCTTAGGTGGGACCAATGGCTACACCTTC	CASSLGGTNGYTF
14	TRBV5-4	.	TRBJ1-4	few	TGTGCCAGCAGCTTAGAGGGACCCGGTGAAAAACTGTTTTTT	CASSLEGPGEKLFF
14	TRBV30	.	TRBJ1-5	.	TGTGCCTGGAGTAGGGCTGGGATCCCTCAGCCCCAGCATTTT	CAWSRAGIPQPQHF
13	TRBV6-5	.	TRBJ1-1	.	TGTGCCAGCAGTTACAGCAGGAACACTGAAGCTTTCTTT	CASSYSRNTEAFF
12	TRBV12-5	.	TRBJ2-4	.	TGTGCTAGTGGTCCTCTCGCCCAGGGGTTGAACTTC	CASGPLAQGLNF
16	TRBV29-1	.	TRBJ1-4	.	TGCAGCGTTGGACTGACAGGCGGCCGAGAGGGTGAAAAACTGTTTTTT	CSVGLTGGREGEKLFF
16	TRBV5-6	.	TRBJ2-2	.	TGTGCCAGCAGCTTGGCCGCAGGGGTAAACACCGGGGAGCTGTTTTTT	CASSLAAGVNTGELFF
13	TRBV7-9	.	TRBJ2-7	few	TGTGCCAGCAGCTTCTTTCTGGGGAACGAGCAGTACTTC	CASSFFLGNEQYF
15	TRBV11-2	TRBD2	TRBJ2-7	.	TGTGCCAGCAGCCAGACTAGCGGGGGCCTCTACGAGCAGTACTTC	CASSQTSGGLYEQYF
13	TRBV18	.	TRBJ2-3	.	TGTGCCAGCTCAGGGGCAGGCACAGATACGCAGTATTTT	CASSGAGTDTQYF
15	TRBV19	TRBD2	TRBJ2-3	.	TGTGCCAGTAGTCGGGAGGGTGCTAGCACAGATACGCAGTATTTT	CASSREGASTDTQYF
12	TRBV29-1	.	TRBJ1-5	few	TGCAGCGTCGGAAGCGGGGATCAGCCCCAGCATTTT	CSVGSGDQPQHF
13	TRBV6-1	.	TRBJ1-1	.	TGTGCCAGCAGCTTACAGGGTAACACTGAAGCTTTCTTT	CASSLQGNTEAFF
12	TRBV30	TRBD1	TRBJ1-4	.	TGTGCCTGGAACAGGGGCAATGAAAAACTGTTTTTT	CAWNRGNEKLFF
15	TRBV5-1	TRBD1	TRBJ2-2	.	TGCGCCAGCAGCCTCCACACAGGGGCCACCGGGGAGCTGTTTTTT	CASSLHTGATGELFF
16	TRBV30	TRBD2	TRBJ2-3	.	TGTGCCTGGAGTACTGGACTAGCGGCTAGCACAGATACGCAGTATTTT	CAWSTGLAASTDTQYF
13	TRBV30	TRBD1	TRBJ2-1	few	TGTGCCTGGACAGGGGGCTCCTACAATGAGCAGTTCTTC	CAWTGGSYNEQFF
15	TRBV30	TRBD1	TRBJ2-4	once	TGTGCCTGGAGTCAATTCGACAGGGACACTTACATTCAGTACTTC	CAWSQFDRDTYIQYF
10	TRBV25-1	.	TRBJ2-7	.	TGTGCCAGCGGGAACTACGAGCAGTACTTC	CASGNYEQYF
15	TRBV18	.	TRBJ1-2	few	TGTGCCAGCTCACCTCGACAGGAGATCAACTATGGCTACACCTTC	CASSPRQEINYGYTF
13	TRBV11-2	.	TRBJ2-2	few	TGTGCCAGCAGGTCCAGACTCACCGGGGAGCTGTTTTTT	CASRSRLTGELFF
16	TRBV2	TRBD1	TRBJ1-1	few	TGTGCCAGCAGTGAGGGCAGGGGGCTGTTGAACCCTGAAGCTTTCTTT	CASSEGRGLLNPEAFF
12	TRBV29-1	.	TRBJ2-5	.	TGCAGCGTCGAGGCAGGTCCCGCTGAATGGTACTTC	CSVEAGPAEWYF
11	TRBV5-1	.	TRBJ2-7	.	TGCGCTTCCCGTGGGACCTACGAGCAGTACTTC	CASRGTYEQYF
15	TRBV7-2	.	TRBJ2-7	.	TGTGCCAGCAGCTTAGACTCAGGGGAAAAGGACGAGCAGTACTTC	CASSLDSGEKDEQYF
11	TRBV29-1	.	TRBJ1-1	once	TGCAGCGGAGGCGACAACACTGAAGCTTTCTTT	CSGGDNTEAFF
12	TRBV2	.	TRBJ2-1	.	TGTGCCAGCAGTCTTATGGGCAATGAGCAGTTCTTC	CASSLMGNEQFF
13	TRBV30	.	TRBJ2-3	.	TGTGCCTGGAGTGTCCCCGGGGCAGATACGCAGTATTTT	CAWSVPGADTQYF
13	TRBV30	.	TRBJ1-6	.	TGTGCCTGGAGTGTAGAAGGTGGGTCACCCCTCCACTTT	CAWSVEGGSPLHF
13	TRBV30	.	TRBJ2-2	.	TGTGCCTGGAGTGGATTAGCGTCGGGGGAGCTGTTTTTT	CAWSGLASGELFF
14	TRBV18	.	TRBJ1-2	.	TGTGCCAGCTCACCTGGGACCGACCACTATGGCTACACCTTC	CASSPGTDHYGYTF
13	TRBV29-1	.	TRBJ2-5	.	TGCAGCGTCCAATTTACAGTGTTGGAGACCCAGTACTTC	CSVQFTVLETQYF
13	TRBV2	.	TRBJ2-4	.	TGTGCCAGCAGACTCGCTAGAACGAACATTCAGTACTTC	CASRLARTNIQYF
16	TRBV27	TRBD2	TRBJ2-1	.	TGTGCCAGCAGTTTATATGGGACTACCTCCTACAATGAGCAGTTCTTC	CASSLYGTTSYNEQFF
13	TRBV5-1	TRBD1	TRBJ2-3	few	TGCGCCAGTTCGGGACAGGGTCAAGATACGCAGTATTTT	CASSGQGQDTQYF
12	TRBV7-2	.	TRBJ2-5	.	TGTGCCAGCACCCCGGGGAGAGAGACCCAGTACTTC	CASTPGRETQYF
12	TRBV7-9	.	TRBJ2-5	.	TGTGCCAGCAGCCTCGGCAGGGAGACCCAGTACTTC	CASSLGRETQYF
10	TRBV29-1	.	TRBJ1-1	.	TGCAGCGTTGTCGGAGCTGAAGCTTTCTTT	CSVVGAEAFF
15	TRBV2	TRBD2	TRBJ2-1	.	TGTGCCAGCAGTGCTCCTAGCGGGTCCTACAATGAGCAGTTCTTC	CASSAPSGSYNEQFF
13	TRBV29-1	TRBD1	TRBJ1-2	.	TGCAGCGTACAACCGGGACAGGACTATGGCTACACCTTC	CSVQPGQDYGYTF